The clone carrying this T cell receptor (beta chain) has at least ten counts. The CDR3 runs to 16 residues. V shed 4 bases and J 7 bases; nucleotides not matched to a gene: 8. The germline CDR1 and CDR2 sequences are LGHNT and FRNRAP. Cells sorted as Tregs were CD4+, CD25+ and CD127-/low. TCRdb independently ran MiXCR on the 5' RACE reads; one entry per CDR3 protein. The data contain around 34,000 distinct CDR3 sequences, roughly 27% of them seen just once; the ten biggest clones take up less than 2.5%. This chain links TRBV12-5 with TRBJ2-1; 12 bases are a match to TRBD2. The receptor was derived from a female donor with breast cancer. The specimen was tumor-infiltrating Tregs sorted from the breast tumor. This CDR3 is CASGWALAGGPNEQFF. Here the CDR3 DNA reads TGTGCTAGTGGTTGGGCCCTAGCGGGAGGGCCAAATGAGCAGTTCTTC.